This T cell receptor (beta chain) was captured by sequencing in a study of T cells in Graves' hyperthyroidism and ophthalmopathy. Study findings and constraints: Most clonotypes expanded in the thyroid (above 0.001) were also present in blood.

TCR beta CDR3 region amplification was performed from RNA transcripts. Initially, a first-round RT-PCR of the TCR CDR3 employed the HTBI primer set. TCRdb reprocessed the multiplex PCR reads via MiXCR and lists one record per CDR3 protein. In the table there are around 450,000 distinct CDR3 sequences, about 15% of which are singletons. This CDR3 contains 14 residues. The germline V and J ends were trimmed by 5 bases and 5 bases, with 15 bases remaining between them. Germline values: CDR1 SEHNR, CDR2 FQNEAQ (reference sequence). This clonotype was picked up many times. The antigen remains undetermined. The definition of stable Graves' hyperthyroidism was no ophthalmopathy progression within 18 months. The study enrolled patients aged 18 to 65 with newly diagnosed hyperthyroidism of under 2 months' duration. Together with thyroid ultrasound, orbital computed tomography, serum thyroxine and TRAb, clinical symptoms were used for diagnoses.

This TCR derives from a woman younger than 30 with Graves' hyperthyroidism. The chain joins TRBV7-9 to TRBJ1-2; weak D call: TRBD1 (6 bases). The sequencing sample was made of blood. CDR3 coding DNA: TGTGCCAGCAGCGCGGAAGGGGGGGATTATGGCTACACCTTC. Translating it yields CASSAEGGDYGYTF.